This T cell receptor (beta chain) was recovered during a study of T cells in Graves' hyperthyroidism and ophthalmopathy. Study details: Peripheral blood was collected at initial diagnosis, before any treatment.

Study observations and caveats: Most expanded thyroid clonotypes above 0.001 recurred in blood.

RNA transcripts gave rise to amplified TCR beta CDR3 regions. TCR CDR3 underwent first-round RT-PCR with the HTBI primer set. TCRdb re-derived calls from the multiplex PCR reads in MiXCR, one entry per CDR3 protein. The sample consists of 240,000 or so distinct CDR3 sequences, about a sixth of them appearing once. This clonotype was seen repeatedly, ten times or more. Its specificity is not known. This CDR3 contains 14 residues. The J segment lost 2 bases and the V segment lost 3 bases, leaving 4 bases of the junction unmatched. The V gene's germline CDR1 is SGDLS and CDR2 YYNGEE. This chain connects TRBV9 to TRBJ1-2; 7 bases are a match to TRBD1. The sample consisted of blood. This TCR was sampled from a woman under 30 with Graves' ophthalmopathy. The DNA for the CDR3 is TGTGCCAGCAGCGGAGTACAGGGGAACTATGGCTACACCTTC. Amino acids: CASSGVQGNYGYTF.